This T cell receptor beta chain was recorded in a study of CD4+ T cells in melanoma. This clone has just a few counts. Sequenced by immunoSEQ multiplex PCR; TCRdb stores in-frame clones only, minus some. In the table there are around 130,000 clones, 85% to 95% of which are singletons. The V gene lost 7 bases and the J gene lost 0 bases, with 6 bases spanning the gap. This CDR3 comprises 11 residues. Germline-derived CDR1 and CDR2 are DFQATT and SNEGSKA (reference sequence). This TCR was recovered from a human donor with melanoma. The chain carries TRBV20-1 and TRBJ1-1, with D perhaps matching TRBD1 (6 bases). CDR3 nucleotide sequence: TGCAGTGGACAGGTGAACACTGAAGCTTTCTTT. Its protein is CSGQVNTEAFF.